These 19 T cell receptor beta chains were all obtained from the same sample, sequenced in a study of T cells in Graves' hyperthyroidism and ophthalmopathy. Researchers amplified the TCR beta CDR3 regions from RNA transcripts. Using the HTBI primer set, a first-round RT-PCR was run on the TCR CDR3. MiXCR was run by TCRdb on the multiplex PCR reads, yielding one entry per CDR3 protein. Found here are approximately 690,000 distinct CDR3 sequences, around 21% of them singletons; the top ten hold under 35%. The material sequenced was blood. The receptors stem from a man aged 30-40 years with Graves' ophthalmopathy.

This clonotype turned up a few times. J is TRBJ2-7 and V is TRBV7-8; 8 bases agree with TRBD2. The germline V gene has CDR1 SGHVS and CDR2 FQNEAQ. After removal of 3 bases from V and 6 bases from J, the junction contained 7 bases not matched to a gene. There are 14 residues in the CDR3. The CDR3 coding sequence is TGTGCCAGCAGCTTTACGGGAGGGTATTCCGAGCAGTACTTC. This translates into CASSFTGGYSEQYF.

This clonotype was observed at least ten times. The chain carries TRBV7-2 and TRBJ2-5, with 7 nucleotides matching TRBD1. Germline V CDR1 and CDR2: SGHTA, FQGNSA. The CDR3 loop spans 17 amino acids. V shed 0 bases, J shed 5 bases, and the junction held 12 bases outside the gene matches. This chain's CDR3 is CASSLAWVQGVEETQYF. The CDR3 region has the DNA TGTGCCAGCAGCTTAGCGTGGGTCCAGGGGGTGGAGGAGACCCAGTACTTC.

This clonotype was seen a handful of times. The genes are TRBV29-1 and TRBJ2-1; a possible D gene is TRBD2 (6 bases). The CDR3 is 14 residues long. The V gene lost 4 bases and the J gene lost 0 bases, with 10 bases spanning the gap. Germline loops: CDR1 SQVTM, CDR2 ANQGSEA. CDR3 region: CSVGGGNSYNEQFF. In nucleotides, the CDR3 is TGCAGCGTTGGTGGGGGGAACTCCTACAATGAGCAGTTCTTC.

As regards this clonotype: Germline is not matched at one junction end, which may reflect a read error. This chain uses TRBV27 with TRBJ1-1; 10 nucleotides agree with TRBD1. This CDR3 region has 18 residues. Germline V gives CDR1 MNHEY, CDR2 SMNVEV (reference sequence). The CDR3 loop is CASSTLYGTGVKNTKAFF. The CDR3 nucleotides read TGTGCCAGCAGCACCCTTTACGGGACAGGGGTGAAGAACACTAAAGCTTTCTTT.

A single count supports this clonotype. The CDR3 coding sequence is TGTGCCAGTAGTAATCCAAACCCCGGGACAGGGACGCGCTCTGGGGCCAACGTCCTGACTTTC. Its translation is CASSNPNPGTGTRSGANVLTF. This chain uses TRBV19 with TRBJ2-6, with TRBD1 identical over 9 bases. After removal of 4 bases from V and 0 bases from J, the junction contained 16 bases not matched to a gene. CDR1 LNHDA and CDR2 SQIVND come from the germline V gene (reference sequence). The CDR3 runs 21 residues.

This clonotype was seen repeatedly, ten times or more. V gene TRBV28 combines with J gene TRBJ1-1; no firm D call. With 6 bases removed from V and 1 base from J, the gap between germline ends came to 3 bases. Germline-derived CDR1 and CDR2 are MDHEN and SYDVKM. This CDR3 is built from 11 residues. The CDR3: CASRQNTEAFF. CDR3 in DNA: TGTGCCAGCAGGCAGAACACTGAAGCTTTCTTT. The complete variable domain, with remaining parts taken from reference TRBV28 and TRBJ1-1, reads DVKVTQSSRYLVKRTGEKVFLECVQDMDHENMFWYRQDPGLGLRLIYFSYDVKMKEKGDIPEGYSVSREKKERFSLILESASTNQTSMYLCASRQNTEAFFGQGTRLTVV.

V usage is TRBV9 and J usage is TRBJ2-7; D tentatively reads TRBD1 or TRBD2 (6 bases each). Per germline, CDR1 SGDLS and CDR2 YYNGEE. The V end was cut by 4 bases, the J end by 5 bases, with 16 bases between. The CDR3 covers 14 residues. CDR3 nucleotide sequence: TGTGCCAGCAGCTCAGAGGGGGGTTCGGACGAGCAGTACTTC. Its protein product is CASSSEGGSDEQYF.

The CDR3 is CASSILGEYQPQHF. CDR3 DNA sequence: TGTGCCAGTAGTATCCTAGGGGAGTATCAGCCCCAGCATTTT. V gene TRBV19 combines with J gene TRBJ1-5; perhaps TRBD1 as D (5 bases). The V end was cut by 3 bases, the J end by 5 bases, with 11 bases between. CDR3 length: 14 residues. CDR1 is LNHDA and CDR2 is SQIVND in the germline V gene (reference sequence).

V gene TRBV10-3 combines with J gene TRBJ1-1; TRBD1 agrees at 7 bases. Germline trimming cut 8 bases from V and 4 bases from J; bases unmatched to any gene: 10. The CDR3 consists of 14 residues. Germline CDR1 ENHRY, CDR2 SYGVKD. DNA of the CDR3: TGTGCCATCGCATTTGGGGCAGGGGGCACTGAAGCTTTCTTT. Its protein is CAIAFGAGGTEAFF.

This clonotype was found many times. The rearrangement uses TRBV28 and TRBJ1-2; 10 bases align to TRBD1. The CDR3 sequence is 15 residues long. V lost 4 bases to trimming and J lost 2 bases; unmatched junction nucleotides: 4. Per the germline V gene, CDR1 is MDHEN and CDR2 is SYDVKM. The DNA for the CDR3 is TGTGCCAGCAGTTCAACGGGACAGGGGAACTATGGCTACACCTTC. This translates into CASSSTGQGNYGYTF.

The V gene is TRBV6-1, the J gene TRBJ1-5; tentative D call: TRBD1 (6 bases). Germline V CDR1 and CDR2: MNHNS, SASEGT. The CDR3 has 15 residues. V dropped 2 bases and J dropped 4 bases, with 12 bases sitting between them. This chain's CDR3 is CASSESTGPNQPQHF. For the CDR3, the DNA is TGTGCCAGCAGTGAATCTACAGGGCCGAATCAGCCCCAGCATTTT.

In its sample, this clonotype was seen a few times. V is TRBV2 and J is TRBJ1-2, with 11 bases aligning to TRBD1. The V segment lost 6 bases and the J segment 4 bases; nucleotides outside the gene matches: 4. The CDR3 length is 14 residues. Germline lookup yields CDR1 SNHLY and CDR2 FYNNEI. The CDR3 here is CASRGTGGVYGYTF. CDR3 nucleotides: TGTGCCAGCAGGGGGACAGGGGGAGTCTATGGCTACACCTTC. The full variable domain, its missing parts supplied by reference TRBV2 and TRBJ1-2, is EPEVTQTPSHQVTQMGQEVILRCVPISNHLYFYWYRQILGQKVEFLVSFYNNEISEKSEIFDDQFSVERPDGSNFTLKIRSTKLEDSAMYFCASRGTGGVYGYTFGSGTRLTVV.

About this clonotype: Its ends do not fully match the called genes, so a read error is possible. The chain combines TRBV20-1 with TRBJ2-7, with 11 bases identical to TRBD2. Germline loops: CDR1 DFQATT, CDR2 SNEGSKA (reference sequence). The CDR3 loop spans 15 amino acids. The CDR3 DNA sequence: TGCAGTGCTAGAGATAGCGGGAGGGATCCCGGGGAGCTGTACTTC. This sequence encodes CSARDSGRDPGELYF.

V usage is TRBV12-5 and J usage is TRBJ2-3, with a possible D match to TRBD2 (8 bases). The CDR3 has 18 amino acids. The germline V gene encodes CDR1 LGHNT and CDR2 FRNRAP. V dropped 2 bases and J dropped 6 bases, with 24 bases sitting between them. The DNA of the CDR3 is TGTGCTAGTGGTTTGATCAGACAGGGACTAGGGGCCCCGGATACGCAGTATTTT. Residues: CASGLIRQGLGAPDTQYF.

This clonotype was picked up a small number of times. The chain joins TRBV15 to TRBJ2-1; TRBD2 is a possible D gene (6 bases). The CDR3 has 14 amino acids. Trimming left V 3 bases short and J 5 bases short, with 11 bases between. Per the germline V gene, CDR1 is LNHNV and CDR2 is YYDKDF (reference sequence). CDR3 DNA: TGTGCCACCAGCAGCTTGGGGGGTGACAATGAGCAGTTCTTC. Its protein product is CATSSLGGDNEQFF.

This clonotype was recorded at least ten times. V and J are TRBV30 and TRBJ1-2; TRBD1 matches at 8 bases. Unmatched junction bases numbered 6, after V lost 4 bases and J lost 5 bases. Germline V CDR1 and CDR2: GTSNPN, SVGIG (reference sequence). The CDR3 loop spans 13 amino acids. The CDR3 nucleotides are TGTGCCTGGACAGGACAGGGCGTGTATGGCTACACCTTC. Amino acids: CAWTGQGVYGYTF.

V usage is TRBV29-1 and J usage is TRBJ2-3; D gene uncertain. Trimming took 4 bases from V and 3 from J, leaving 11 bases between them. The CDR3 has 13 residues. Germline values: CDR1 SQVTM, CDR2 ANQGSEA. The CDR3 region is CSVVQPNTDTQYF. Written as DNA, the CDR3 is TGCAGCGTTGTTCAGCCGAATACAGATACGCAGTATTTT.

The sample holds a few counts of this clonotype. This rearrangement joins TRBV29-1 to TRBJ2-1; TRBD2 matches at 10 bases. The CDR3 consists of 16 residues. Losses at the gene ends were 0 bases for V and 9 bases for J; bases not matched to a gene: 11. Germline V gives CDR1 SQVTM, CDR2 ANQGSEA. The CDR3 bases are TGCAGCGTTGAAGATCCCGCAGCGGGAGGGACAATTGAGCAGTTCTTC. Its protein is CSVEDPAAGGTIEQFF.

This clonotype was counted at least ten times. V usage is TRBV2 and J usage is TRBJ2-7, with D perhaps given as TRBD1 or TRBD2 (5 bases each). V was pared by 6 bases and J by 0 bases, with 15 bases between. This CDR3 contains 15 residues. Germline V gives CDR1 SNHLY, CDR2 FYNNEI. The CDR3, as DNA: TGTGCCAGCAGGAGGGACCCCTGGAGCTCCTACGAGCAGTACTTC. Encoded protein: CASRRDPWSSYEQYF. The full variable domain, rest sourced from reference TRBV2 and TRBJ2-7, is EPEVTQTPSHQVTQMGQEVILRCVPISNHLYFYWYRQILGQKVEFLVSFYNNEISEKSEIFDDQFSVERPDGSNFTLKIRSTKLEDSAMYFCASRRDPWSSYEQYFGPGTRLTVT.